Presented here are 30 T cell receptor beta chains from one specimen sequenced in a study of T cells in Graves' hyperthyroidism and ophthalmopathy. TCR beta CDR3 region amplification was performed from RNA transcripts. TCR CDR3 regions were first amplified by RT-PCR with HTBI primers. MiXCR was run by TCRdb on the multiplex PCR reads, yielding one entry per CDR3 protein. The sample has over 350,000 distinct CDR3 sequences, more than 13% seen once. The sequencing input was blood. The receptor set was obtained from a man between 50 and 59 years old with Graves' ophthalmopathy.

This clonotype has at least ten counts. This chain joins TRBV3-1 and TRBJ2-7; 10 bases fit TRBD2. CDR1 is LGHDT, CDR2 YNNKEL, per germline (reference sequence). CDR3 length equals 14 residues. With 4 bases clipped from V and 3 bases from J, the junction kept 3 bases outside the gene matches. In DNA, the CDR3 is TGTGCCAGCAGCCGGGGGACTAGCGACTACGAGCAGTACTTC. Amino acids: CASSRGTSDYEQYF.

This clonotype was detected many times. The CDR3 DNA is TGTGCCAGCAGCCAACGTGGGGGGCAGGGCGGTAGCACAGATACGCAGTATTTT. This codes for CASSQRGGQGGSTDTQYF. V gene TRBV3-1 combines with J gene TRBJ2-3; D may match TRBD1 or TRBD2 (6 bases each). This CDR3 comprises 18 residues. The ends were cut back, 2 bases at V and 0 bases at J, with 18 bases in the middle. Germline V CDR1 and CDR2: LGHDT, YNNKEL (reference sequence).

As regards this clonotype: A much larger clone differs by one base, so this may be a read error. The chain is built from TRBV20-1 and TRBJ2-7; D is perhaps TRBD1 (5 bases). Trimming shortened V by 2 bases and J by 0 bases, and 8 bases separated the two germline ends. Germline-derived CDR1 and CDR2 are DFQATT and SNEGSKA (reference sequence). This CDR3 region has 13 residues. CDR3 sequence reads: CSARKTASYEQYF. DNA of the CDR3: TGCAGTGCTAGAAAGACAGCCTCCTACGAGCAGTACTTC.

The chain combines TRBV15 with TRBJ2-5; 7 bases line up with TRBD1. This CDR3 spans 12 amino acids. V trimming: 9 bases; J trimming: 5 bases; junction bases outside the gene matches: 6. Germline-derived CDR1 and CDR2 are LNHNV and YYDKDF (reference sequence). This CDR3 reads CATQGTVETQYF. CDR3 nucleotides: TGTGCCACACAGGGGACAGTGGAGACCCAGTACTTC.

This clonotype was counted many times. The V gene is TRBV10-1, the J gene TRBJ1-2; D remains ambiguous. The V gene's germline CDR1 is WNHNN and CDR2 SYGVQD (reference sequence). The germline V and J ends were trimmed by 5 bases and 4 bases, with 11 bases remaining between them. The CDR3 is 13 amino acids. CDR3 loop: CASSLDRSYGYTF. The CDR3 bases are TGCGCCAGCAGTTTGGACCGCTCCTATGGCTACACCTTC.

The chain employs TRBV6-1 and TRBJ1-1; perhaps TRBD1 as D (6 bases). Looked up from germline, CDR1 is MNHNS and CDR2 is SASEGT. The CDR3 loop spans 13 amino acids. The ends were cut back, 10 bases at V and 1 base at J, with 13 bases in the middle. CDR3 protein: CATSGGGNTEAFF. The CDR3, as DNA: TGTGCCACCTCGGGGGGCGGGAACACTGAAGCTTTCTTT.

This clonotype has at least ten counts. At one end, the junction sequence differs from germline, possibly due to a read error. The V call is TRBV5-6, the J call TRBJ2-3; no definite D call. CDR3 length equals 15 residues. The V gene's germline CDR1 is SGHDT and CDR2 YYEEEE. This CDR3 is CASSLRQSLTDTQCF. The CDR3 DNA sequence: TGTGCCAGCAGCTTGCGGCAGTCCCTCACAGATACGCAGTGTTTT.

The sample holds many counts of this clonotype. The genes are TRBV28 and TRBJ2-7, with 8 bases matching TRBD2. The germline gives CDR1 MDHEN, CDR2 SYDVKM. The CDR3 extends over 17 amino acids. The V segment lost 4 bases and the J segment 0 bases; nucleotides outside the gene matches: 11. CDR3 coding DNA: TGTGCCAGCAGTTGGACTAGCACTAGAGGGGTCTCCTACGAGCAGTACTTC. Translating it yields CASSWTSTRGVSYEQYF.

A remark on this clonotype: A much larger clonotype is one base distant, so this may be a read error. The V gene is TRBV6-5, the J gene TRBJ2-1; TRBD1 matches 7 bases. In germline, CDR1 is MNHEY, CDR2 SVGAGI. CDR3 length: 15 residues. With 0 bases clipped from V and 6 bases from J, the junction kept 5 bases outside the gene matches. The CDR3 region is CASSYSGTASNEQFF. As DNA, the CDR3 is TGTGCCAGCAGTTACTCCGGGACAGCCTCCAATGAGCAGTTCTTC.

The gene calls are TRBV7-9 and TRBJ2-7; TRBD2 matches at 12 bases. V shed 0 bases, J shed 2 bases, and the junction held 8 bases outside the gene matches. The CDR3 extends over 18 amino acids. From germline, CDR1 is SEHNR and CDR2 FQNEAQ (reference sequence). The CDR3 sequence: CASSLATSSGRVAYEQYF. The DNA of the CDR3 is TGTGCCAGCAGCTTAGCAACTTCTAGCGGGAGGGTTGCCTACGAGCAGTACTTC.

CDR3 loop: CASSQPPQGMYEQYF. The CDR3 DNA follows: TGCGCCAGCAGCCAACCACCACAGGGGATGTACGAGCAGTACTTC. The chain uses TRBV4-1 and TRBJ2-7, with 7 bases that match TRBD1. The junction had 8 bases not matched to a gene; V was cut back by 2 bases and J by 4 bases. The CDR3 runs to 15 residues. Germline CDR1 reads MGHRA; CDR2 reads YSYEKL.

This clonotype was counted ten times or more. The V call is TRBV3-1, the J call TRBJ2-2; D remains ambiguous. The germline gives CDR1 LGHDT, CDR2 YNNKEL (reference sequence). This CDR3 contains 14 residues. The V gene lost 4 bases and the J gene lost 4 bases, with 10 bases spanning the gap. CDR3 DNA sequence: TGTGCCAGCAGCCCACCGGGTATCACCGGGGAGCTGTTTTTT. It is translated as CASSPPGITGELFF.

The chain carries TRBV7-2 and TRBJ2-7; 7 bases match TRBD1. V shed 5 bases, J shed 2 bases, and the junction held 9 bases outside the gene matches. The CDR3 consists of 15 residues. Per the germline V gene, CDR1 is SGHTA and CDR2 is FQGNSA. This CDR3 is CASSPRTGSPYEQYF. For the CDR3, the DNA is TGTGCCAGCAGCCCCAGGACAGGTAGTCCCTACGAGCAGTACTTC. The full variable domain, rest sourced from reference TRBV7-2 and TRBJ2-7, is GAGVSQSPSNKVTEKGKDVELRCDPISGHTALYWYRQSLGQGLEFLIYFQGNSAPDKSGLPSDRFSAERTGGSVSTLTIQRTQQEDSAVYLCASSPRTGSPYEQYFGPGTRLTVT.

Only a few counts were recorded for this clonotype. The gene calls are TRBV5-1 and TRBJ2-5; TRBD1 agrees at 9 bases. V was clipped by 3 bases and J by 2 bases; unmatched bases: 8. The V gene's germline CDR1 is SGHRS and CDR2 YFSETQ. The CDR3 has 16 amino acids. In DNA, the CDR3 is TGCGCCAGCAGCTCCGGACAGGGGTCGACACAAGAGACCCAGTACTTC. Its protein product is CASSSGQGSTQETQYF. Filled out from reference TRBV5-1 and TRBJ2-5, the complete variable domain reads KAGVTQTPRYLIKTRGQQVTLSCSPISGHRSVSWYQQTPGQGLQFLFEYFSETQRNKGNFPGRFSGRQFSNSRSEMNVSTLELGDSALYLCASSSGQGSTQETQYFGPGTRLLVL.

This clonotype has just a few counts. This sequence joins TRBV18 and TRBJ2-1, with 7 bases fitting TRBD1. Germline CDR1 reads KGHSH; CDR2 reads LQKENI. The length of the CDR3 is 16 residues. J was trimmed by 5 bases and V by 3 bases; bases with no gene match: 10. The CDR3 region is CASSPRGTGTDNEQFF. The CDR3 DNA reads as TGTGCCAGCTCACCTCGAGGCACCGGGACAGACAATGAGCAGTTCTTC.

This clonotype was recorded many times. This chain joins TRBV25-1 and TRBJ2-3, with D unresolved. The V end lost 6 bases, the J end lost 4 bases, and 8 bases lay between the germline ends. The CDR3 is 12 amino acids. Per the germline V gene, CDR1 is MGHDK and CDR2 is SYGVNS. The CDR3 sequence: CASRSGADTQYF. The CDR3 DNA reads TGTGCCAGCAGGTCGGGCGCAGATACGCAGTATTTT.

CDR3 loop: CAISLAGNTDTQYF. For the CDR3, the DNA is TGTGCCATCAGCCTCGCCGGGAATACAGATACGCAGTATTTT. The chain recombines TRBV10-3 with TRBJ2-3, with D perhaps TRBD2 (5 bases). Trimming stripped 6 bases from V and 3 bases from J, with 13 bases between. The CDR3 loop spans 14 amino acids. Germline V gene sequence: CDR1 ENHRY, CDR2 SYGVKD.

This clonotype came up many times. This chain uses TRBV11-2 with TRBJ2-5, with 8 bases that match TRBD2. The CDR3 runs 15 residues. Looked up from germline, CDR1 is SGHAT and CDR2 is FQNNGV. V shed 5 bases, J shed 4 bases, and the junction held 9 bases outside the gene matches. The CDR3 DNA sequence: TGTGCCAGCAGCCCCCAGCGGGAGTATTTAGAGACCCAGTACTTC. Protein sequence: CASSPQREYLETQYF.

This clonotype has a count of ten or more. This chain joins TRBV20-1 and TRBJ2-1; possibly TRBD2 for D (7 bases). Trimming took off 6 bases at V and 8 bases at J, with 23 bases between the two ends. Germline CDR1 is DFQATT and CDR2 is SNEGSKA (reference sequence). The CDR3 has 15 residues. The chain's CDR3 is CSAPDPSGPGDEQFF. In DNA form, the CDR3 reads TGCAGTGCACCAGATCCTAGCGGACCAGGGGATGAGCAGTTCTTC.

This clonotype has ten or more counts. V and J are TRBV5-1 and TRBJ2-3; 11 positions agree with TRBD2. Per germline, CDR1 SGHRS and CDR2 YFSETQ. CDR3 length: 17 amino acids. The trim removed 1 base at V and 0 bases at J, leaving 4 bases unmatched. The CDR3 reads CASSLWGLAASTDTQYF. The CDR3 nucleotides are TGCGCCAGCAGCTTGTGGGGACTAGCGGCAAGCACAGATACGCAGTATTTT.

This clonotype was recorded at least ten times. The chain joins TRBV2 to TRBJ2-2; TRBD1 agrees at 8 bases. Germline lookup yields CDR1 SNHLY and CDR2 FYNNEI. The CDR3 consists of 18 residues. The junction had 17 bases not matched to a gene; V was cut back by 5 bases and J by 6 bases. The CDR3 DNA reads as TGTGCCAGCAGTAAATCATACCCGGACAGGGTGGTGGCCGGGGAGCTGTTTTTT. Its translation is CASSKSYPDRVVAGELFF.

This clonotype was detected many times. The rearrangement uses TRBV4-1 and TRBJ1-2; D uncertain. Germline V CDR1 and CDR2: MGHRA, YSYEKL. Trimming cost V 1 base and J 7 bases, with 7 bases left between them. This CDR3 spans 12 amino acids. This chain's CDR3 is CASSQGKVGYTF. DNA of the CDR3: TGCGCCAGCAGCCAAGGAAAGGTTGGCTACACCTTC.

This clonotype was seen ten or more times. V and J are TRBV7-9 and TRBJ1-1, with a possible D match to TRBD1 (6 bases). V lost 1 base, J lost 11 bases, and 8 bases lay in between. CDR1 is SEHNR and CDR2 is FQNEAQ in the germline V gene (reference sequence). This CDR3 has 11 residues. In DNA form, the CDR3 reads TGTGCCAGCAGCTTAGACAGGGCGGCTTTCTTT. Its translation: CASSLDRAAFF.

This chain joins TRBV19 and TRBJ2-1, with D tentatively TRBD2 (6 bases). The V gene's germline CDR1 is LNHDA and CDR2 SQIVND (reference sequence). Trimming removed 7 bases from V and 6 bases from J, with 19 bases in between. The CDR3 runs to 15 residues. CDR3 DNA sequence: TGTGCCAGTACTTCTAGGGGCATCGGGAGCAATGAGCAGTTCTTC. It yields the protein CASTSRGIGSNEQFF.

At least ten counts were recorded for this clonotype. The chain combines TRBV7-9 with TRBJ1-1; D gene ambiguous. The CDR3 sequence is 15 residues long. Germline values: CDR1 SEHNR, CDR2 FQNEAQ (reference sequence). Trimming pared 1 base from V and 1 base from J, leaving 10 bases between. For the CDR3, the DNA is TGTGCCAGCAGCTTAGGTCACGGTCCGAACACTGAAGCTTTCTTT. Protein sequence: CASSLGHGPNTEAFF.

Ten or more counts support this clonotype. The chain combines TRBV20-1 with TRBJ2-5, with TRBD1 identical over 10 bases. In germline, CDR1 is DFQATT, CDR2 SNEGSKA (reference sequence). The CDR3 is 16 residues long. V shed 2 bases and J 3 bases; nucleotides not matched to a gene: 9. As DNA, the CDR3 is TGCAGTGCTAGACTACTCAGGACAGGGGGAGAAGAGACCCAGTACTTC. Its protein is CSARLLRTGGEETQYF.

This chain joins TRBV6-5 and TRBJ2-3; 7 positions match TRBD2. V lost 2 bases and J lost 0; bases outside the gene matches: 17. There are 20 residues in the CDR3. From germline, CDR1 is MNHEY and CDR2 SVGAGI. The CDR3 spells CASSYHGGSSRGTSTDTQYF. The CDR3 DNA follows: TGTGCCAGCAGTTACCACGGAGGGAGTTCGCGGGGGACTAGCACAGATACGCAGTATTTT.

This clonotype was recorded at least ten times. This chain connects TRBV5-5 to TRBJ2-3; 7 positions agree with TRBD2. CDR1 SGHKS and CDR2 YYEKEE come from the germline V gene (reference sequence). There are 14 residues in the CDR3. Trimming took 3 bases from V and 6 from J; bases not matched to a gene: 7. The CDR3 sequence: CASSSSGIGDTQYF. CDR3 coding DNA: TGTGCCAGCAGCTCGAGCGGGATAGGGGATACGCAGTATTTT.

This chain links TRBV7-2 with TRBJ2-3, with TRBD2 matching over 7 bases. Germline trimming cut 5 bases from V and 1 base from J; bases unmatched to any gene: 12. The germline V gene encodes CDR1 SGHTA and CDR2 FQGNSA. The CDR3 sequence is 17 residues long. The CDR3 spells CASSPLFLAGGTDTQYF. Written as DNA, the CDR3 is TGTGCCAGCAGCCCCCTATTTTTGGCGGGAGGCACAGATACGCAGTATTTT.

This clonotype was seen ten or more times. The chain carries TRBV3-1 and TRBJ2-3; D gene uncertain. From germline, CDR1 is LGHDT and CDR2 YNNKEL (reference sequence). V was shortened by 5 bases and J by 4 bases, with 13 bases between the two germline ends. The CDR3 length is 14 residues. The CDR3 loop is CASSYQSSPDTQYF. CDR3 nucleotide sequence: TGTGCCAGCAGCTACCAATCAAGCCCAGATACGCAGTATTTT.